These 19 T cell receptor beta chains were all obtained from the same sample, sequenced in a study of blood T cell repertoires in COVID-19. Sequenced by immunoSEQ multiplex PCR; TCRdb stores in-frame clones only, minus some. This table holds 430,000 or so clones, approximately 90% found once. What was sequenced was peripheral blood. These receptors all stem from a young man with COVID-19, enrolled during active disease.

This chain joins TRBV4-1 and TRBJ1-2; 8 nucleotides line up with TRBD1. The trim removed 3 bases at V and 8 bases at J, leaving 14 bases unmatched. In germline, CDR1 is MGHRA, CDR2 YSYEKL. The CDR3 runs to 16 residues. The CDR3 DNA sequence: TGCGCCAGCAGCCATTCCCCGTCGAGACAGGGGAACGGCTACACCTTC. It translates to CASSHSPSRQGNGYTF.

In DNA, the CDR3 is TGCGCCAGCAGCAAAGACAGGGGGTGGAAGAACACTGAAGCTTTCTTT. It yields the protein CASSKDRGWKNTEAFF. V and J are TRBV5-1 and TRBJ1-1, with 9 bases fitting TRBD1. Trimming took 4 bases from V and 1 from J; bases not matched to a gene: 8. CDR3 length: 16 residues. Germline V gene sequence: CDR1 SGHRS, CDR2 YFSETQ.

CDR3 in DNA: TGTGCCAGCAGTGCAGAGGGGGCGTTTGGCTACACCTTC. This sequence encodes CASSAEGAFGYTF. The J gene is TRBJ1-2, the V gene TRBV14; 7 bases are shared with TRBD1. With V trimmed by 6 bases and J by 7 bases, 8 bases remained unmatched. The CDR3 is 13 amino acids. Germline V gene sequence: CDR1 SGHDN, CDR2 FVKESK.

This clone has just a few counts. V gene TRBV7-6 combines with J gene TRBJ2-7; D might be TRBD2 (7 bases). V lost 5 bases, J lost 4 bases, and 15 bases lay in between. The length of the CDR3 is 14 residues. The germline CDR1 and CDR2 sequences are SGHVS and FNYEAQ. CDR3 amino acids: CASSPNAGAYEQYF. CDR3 DNA: TGTGCCAGCAGCCCCAACGCGGGGGCGTACGAGCAGTACTTC.

The chain is built from TRBV3-1 (or the pseudogene TRBV3-2) and TRBJ2-1; 9 nucleotides align to TRBD2. J was trimmed by 10 bases and V by 6 bases; bases with no gene match: 4. Per germline, CDR1 LGHDT and CDR2 YNNKEL (reference sequence). The CDR3 runs to 12 residues. CDR3 sequence: CASRYSGGEQFF. The DNA for the CDR3 is TGTGCCAGCAGGTATAGCGGGGGAGAGCAGTTCTTC.

The rearrangement joins TRBV27 to TRBJ1-2, with D hard to call. Germline V gives CDR1 MNHEY, CDR2 SMNVEV (reference sequence). The CDR3 has 13 amino acids. The germline V and J ends were trimmed by 2 bases and 5 bases, with 9 bases remaining between them. CDR3: CASSLGPLYGYTF. The CDR3 DNA reads TGTGCCAGCAGTTTAGGGCCCTTATATGGCTACACCTTC.

The sample holds one count of this clone. For the CDR3, the DNA is TGCGCCAGCAGCTCCCTTACAGGGGGCAACGAGCAGTACTTC. Protein sequence: CASSSLTGGNEQYF. The chain uses TRBV5-1 and TRBJ2-7; the match to TRBD1 covers 9 bases. Germline CDR1 SGHRS, CDR2 YFSETQ. The trim removed 3 bases at V and 5 bases at J, leaving 6 bases unmatched. This CDR3 is 14 amino acids long.

The chain joins TRBV7-2 to TRBJ2-7; D is unclear. This CDR3 has 14 amino acids. Germline V lookup: CDR1 SGHTA, CDR2 FQGNSA. Trimming stripped 1 base from V and 0 bases from J, with 7 bases between. The CDR3 DNA follows: TGTGCCAGCAGCTTAGAGTACAGCTCCTACGAGCAGTACTTC. It codes for CASSLEYSSYEQYF. Drawing the rest from reference TRBV7-2 and TRBJ2-7, the complete variable domain is GAGVSQSPSNKVTEKGKDVELRCDPISGHTALYWYRQSLGQGLEFLIYFQGNSAPDKSGLPSDRFSAERTGGSVSTLTIQRTQQEDSAVYLCASSLEYSSYEQYFGPGTRLTVT.

J is TRBJ2-7 and V is TRBV11-2, with a possible D match to TRBD1 (6 bases). The CDR3 is made up of 14 amino acids. Trimming pared 0 bases from V and 5 bases from J, leaving 11 bases between. Germline V gene sequence: CDR1 SGHAT, CDR2 FQNNGV. The CDR3 nucleotides are TGTGCCAGCAGCTTAGAGATCAGGGGCCACGAGCAGTACTTC. This gives the protein CASSLEIRGHEQYF.

The chain couples TRBV30 to TRBJ2-5; 9 bases map to TRBD2. Trimming took 0 bases from V and 5 from J; bases not matched to a gene: 19. Per germline, CDR1 GTSNPN and CDR2 SVGIG (reference sequence). The CDR3 is 19 amino acids. CDR3: CAWSVLRTSVTRGRETQYF. DNA of the CDR3: TGTGCCTGGAGTGTACTGAGGACTAGCGTAACCAGAGGCCGGGAGACCCAGTACTTC.

The chain links TRBV15 to TRBJ1-5; D remains unclear. This CDR3 is 13 amino acids long. Germline V gene lookup returns CDR1 LNHNV and CDR2 YYDKDF (reference sequence). Trimming shortened V by 3 bases and J by 5 bases, and 8 bases separated the two germline ends. In nucleotides, the CDR3 is TGTGCCACCAGCAGGTGGAGGGATCAGCCCCAGCATTTT. It is translated as CATSRWRDQPQHF.

The genes are TRBV10-1 and TRBJ2-3, with TRBD2 identical over 13 bases. Germline values: CDR1 WNHNN, CDR2 SYGVQD (reference sequence). This CDR3 comprises 18 residues. Trimming at V came to 3 bases and at J to 3 bases, leaving 9 bases not matched to a gene. In DNA form, the CDR3 reads TGCGCCAGCAGTGATAATCCGGGACTAGCGGGGAGAACAGATACGCAGTATTTT. It encodes CASSDNPGLAGRTDTQYF.

The chain recombines TRBV12-3 or TRBV12-4 with TRBJ1-2, with D unresolved. V lost 5 bases to trimming and J lost 6 bases, with 13 bases between them. The CDR3 has 13 residues. The CDR3 region is CASSTFTGDGYTF. DNA of the CDR3: TGTGCCAGCAGTACCTTCACCGGGGATGGCTACACCTTC.

There are a few counts of this clone. This chain joins TRBV12-3 or TRBV12-4 and TRBJ1-1; 7 nucleotides align to TRBD1. This CDR3 contains 13 residues. V lost 6 bases and J lost 3; bases outside the gene matches: 4. In DNA, the CDR3 is TGTGCCAGCAGCGGGGACAGACACACTGAAGCTTTCTTT. It is translated as CASSGDRHTEAFF.

The chain employs TRBV2 and TRBJ1-1; D ambiguous. Trimming took off 10 bases at V and 5 bases at J, with 14 bases between the two ends. Per germline, CDR1 SNHLY and CDR2 FYNNEI. The CDR3 spans 12 residues. The CDR3 DNA reads as TGTGCCACTCGGGGTTTGGGGACTGAAGCTTTCTTT. Amino acids: CATRGLGTEAFF.

The rearrangement uses TRBV3-1 (or the pseudogene TRBV3-2) and TRBJ2-1, with TRBD2 matching over 9 bases. The CDR3 consists of 16 residues. Germline V gene sequence: CDR1 LGHDT, CDR2 YNNKEL (reference sequence). Trimming at V came to 0 bases and at J to 9 bases, leaving 9 bases not matched to a gene. The CDR3 bases are TGTGCCAGCAGCCAAGACGCGCTAGCGGGATACGGTGAGCAGTTCTTC. Protein sequence: CASSQDALAGYGEQFF.

This CDR3 is CAISAEGAGELFF. CDR3 nucleotide sequence: TGTGCCATCAGTGCGGAGGGAGCCGGGGAGCTGTTTTTT. The chain is built from TRBV10-3 and TRBJ2-2, with D possibly matching TRBD2 (6 bases). Germline-derived CDR1 and CDR2 are ENHRY and SYGVKD. There are 13 residues in the CDR3. The ends were cut back, 4 bases at V and 6 bases at J, with 9 bases in the middle.

This chain joins TRBV5-6 and TRBJ1-2; D perhaps matches TRBD1 (6 bases). Per the germline V gene, CDR1 is SGHDT and CDR2 is YYEEEE. The CDR3 runs to 14 residues. Trimming left V 4 bases short and J 0 bases short, with 10 bases between. CDR3: CASSTDRANYGYTF. CDR3 DNA: TGTGCCAGCAGCACGGACAGAGCTAACTATGGCTACACCTTC.

This clone has at least ten counts. The same CDR3 is also encoded by other DNA sequences in this sample. V usage is TRBV29-1 and J usage is TRBJ2-2; the D gene is possibly TRBD1 (6 bases). Germline V gene lookup returns CDR1 SQVTM and CDR2 ANQGSEA. This CDR3 has 13 amino acids. The V gene lost 4 bases and the J gene lost 1 base, with 7 bases spanning the gap. CDR3 sequence (DNA): TGCAGCGTTGCCAGGGGGAACACCGGGGAGCTGTTTTTT. Amino acids: CSVARGNTGELFF.